The source of this T cell receptor beta chain is a study of blood T cell repertoires in COVID-19. Study-wide background: The United States, Italy and Spain supplied acute and convalescent COVID-19 samples.

This clone was found once. Germline CDR1 is LNHDA and CDR2 is SQIVND (reference sequence). Trimming left V 5 bases short and J 2 bases short, with 9 bases between. The CDR3 covers 13 residues. Sequenced by immunoSEQ multiplex PCR; TCRdb stores in-frame clones only, minus some. The data contain around 92,000 clones, roughly 89% of them singletons. Material: peripheral blood. The receptor comes from an elderly woman with active COVID-19. The chain uses TRBV19 and TRBJ2-5; tentatively, D is TRBD1 (6 bases). CDR3 sequence (DNA): TGTGCCAGTAGTGACAGGTTACAAGAGACCCAGTACTTC. Translating gives CASSDRLQETQYF.